Each of the 26 T cell receptor beta chains below was sequenced from the same sample in a study of blood T cell repertoires in COVID-19. Assay: immunoSEQ multiplex PCR; the TCRdb copy retains only in-frame clones and omits some. The sample has tens of thousands of clones, 70% to 90% seen once. The source material was peripheral blood. These receptors were collected from a human donor in a cohort sampled during active COVID-19.

The gene calls are TRBV15 and TRBJ1-2; D remains unclear. The CDR3 length is 14 residues. V gave up 4 bases and J gave up 7 bases, with 16 bases separating them. The germline CDR1 and CDR2 sequences are LNHNV and YYDKDF (reference sequence). The CDR3 region is CATSTTGVGFGYTF. DNA for the CDR3: TGTGCCACCAGCACGACCGGGGTAGGTTTTGGCTACACCTTC.

The chain is built from TRBV6-1 and TRBJ2-3; TRBD1 matches at 10 bases. V was pared by 3 bases and J by 3 bases, with 0 bases of the junction left unmatched. From germline, CDR1 is MNHNS and CDR2 SASEGT. This CDR3 spans 14 amino acids. The DNA of the CDR3 is TGTGCCAGCAGTGAGGGACAGGGGACAGATACGCAGTATTTT. Amino acid sequence: CASSEGQGTDTQYF.

The chain combines TRBV24-1 with TRBJ1-6; D gene ambiguous. This CDR3 contains 13 residues. CDR1 is KGHDR, CDR2 SFDVKD, per germline. Trimming removed 7 bases from V and 12 bases from J, with 15 bases in between. CDR3 sequence reads: CATSARRSGPLHF. CDR3 sequence (DNA): TGTGCCACCAGCGCGCGGCGCAGTGGACCCCTCCACTTT.

This clone was detected only once. This rearrangement joins TRBV5-1 to TRBJ1-1, with 7 bases aligning to TRBD1. The V gene end was trimmed by 4 bases and the J gene end by 0 bases; junction bases not matched to a gene: 15. Germline values: CDR1 SGHRS, CDR2 YFSETQ. The CDR3 runs 18 residues. DNA of the CDR3: TGCGCCAGCAGCACACCGACAGGGTTGGCGAGATTGAACACTGAAGCTTTCTTT. It is translated as CASSTPTGLARLNTEAFF.

The chain couples TRBV7-9 to TRBJ2-7, with a tentative D call TRBD2 (6 bases). The germline CDR1 and CDR2 sequences are SEHNR and FQNEAQ (reference sequence). Trimming shortened V by 4 bases and J by 4 bases, and 20 bases separated the two germline ends. There are 16 residues in the CDR3. CDR3 bases: TGTGCCAGCAGCTCTCTAGAAGGGGAGGCGGATTACGAGCAGTACTTC. Its protein is CASSSLEGEADYEQYF.

This sequence joins TRBV7-2 and TRBJ1-6, with TRBD1 matching over 9 bases. J lost 10 bases, V lost 4 bases, and 8 bases had no gene match. Germline V lookup: CDR1 SGHTA, CDR2 FQGNSA. The CDR3 is made up of 15 amino acids. CDR3 coding DNA: TGTGCCAGCAGCTCAGGAAGACAGGGGGGATCACCCCTCCACTTT. It translates to CASSSGRQGGSPLHF.

This clone showed up just once. The V gene is TRBV7-8, the J gene TRBJ2-5, with D tentatively TRBD1 (6 bases). Germline V gives CDR1 SGHVS, CDR2 FQNEAQ. The CDR3 runs to 17 residues. With 2 bases removed from V and 5 bases from J, the gap between germline ends came to 21 bases. CDR3: CASSLRTVGALVETQYF. The DNA for the CDR3 is TGTGCCAGCAGCTTACGGACAGTGGGAGCCCTGGTGGAGACCCAGTACTTC.

Notes on this clone: A read error may produce the germline difference seen at one junction end. The chain joins TRBV6-5 to TRBJ2-7; 7 nucleotides agree with TRBD2. Germline V lookup: CDR1 MNHEY, CDR2 SVGAGI. CDR3 size: 14 residues. Written as DNA, the CDR3 is TGTGTCAGCAGGGCGGACGGGGGGTTTCTCGAGCAGTACTTC. Protein: CVSRADGGFLEQYF.

The V call is TRBV4-3, the J call TRBJ2-7, with 8 positions matching TRBD2. V lost 1 base and J lost 5; bases outside the gene matches: 4. Per the germline V gene, CDR1 is LGHNA and CDR2 is YSLEER. The CDR3 runs 14 residues. CDR3 region: CASSQGGGWDEQYF. The CDR3 nucleotides read TGCGCCAGCAGCCAAGGCGGGGGGTGGGACGAGCAGTACTTC.

This clone came up once. The rearrangement uses TRBV5-5 and TRBJ2-2; TRBD1 agrees at 9 bases. The CDR3 is made up of 14 amino acids. The germline V gene has CDR1 SGHKS and CDR2 YYEKEE (reference sequence). Trimming took 9 bases from V and 1 from J; bases not matched to a gene: 4. The CDR3: CATGQGLNTGELFF. CDR3 DNA sequence: TGTGCCACCGGACAGGGGTTGAACACCGGGGAGCTGTTTTTT.

The gene calls are TRBV29-1 and TRBJ1-4; possibly TRBD1 for D (5 bases). Trimming removed 7 bases at V and 8 bases at J, with 17 bases between. CDR3 length equals 13 residues. Germline-derived CDR1 and CDR2 are SQVTM and ANQGSEA. CDR3 coding DNA: TGCAGCGCTTCCACGGGGGAGAGGGAAAAACTGTTTTTT. It yields the protein CSASTGEREKLFF.

The rearrangement uses TRBV4-2 and TRBJ1-1; D perhaps matches TRBD1 (5 bases). Per germline, CDR1 LGHNA and CDR2 YNFKEQ. The CDR3 is 16 residues long. The V gene lost 1 base and the J gene lost 1 base, with 13 bases spanning the gap. The CDR3 DNA reads as TGTGCCAGCAGCCAAGTATGGGGCGCGGAGAACACTGAAGCTTTCTTT. Encoded protein: CASSQVWGAENTEAFF.

The chain combines TRBV30 with TRBJ2-3; TRBD1 matches 9 bases. CDR1 and CDR2 from the germline V gene are GTSNPN and SVGIG (reference sequence). CDR3 length: 15 residues. The V and J ends lost 5 bases and 4 bases, in that order; junction bases with no gene match: 10. The CDR3 DNA reads TGTGCCTGGGGGCCGGGACAGGGAAAGTCAGATACGCAGTATTTT. It is translated as CAWGPGQGKSDTQYF.

V and J are TRBV7-9 and TRBJ2-2, with D possibly being TRBD1 (6 bases). Germline CDR1 and CDR2: SEHNR and FQNEAQ (reference sequence). With 5 bases removed from V and 4 bases from J, the gap between germline ends came to 11 bases. The CDR3 runs to 14 residues. This CDR3 is CASSSRGTTGELFF. The CDR3 region has the DNA TGTGCCAGCAGCAGCAGGGGAACCACCGGGGAGCTGTTTTTT.

The genes are TRBV7-9 and TRBJ2-7; 9 bases are a match to TRBD1. Trimming removed 0 bases from V and 3 bases from J; junction bases left unmatched: 3. This CDR3 comprises 15 residues. Germline V gene sequence: CDR1 SEHNR, CDR2 FQNEAQ (reference sequence). The CDR3 nucleotides are TGTGCCAGCAGCTTAGCGAACAGGGGGCTCTACGAGCAGTACTTC. Translating it yields CASSLANRGLYEQYF.

This clone occurred once. The rearrangement uses TRBV4-2 and TRBJ2-3; perhaps TRBD2 as D (5 bases). Deletions cut 3 bases from V and 4 bases from J, with 11 bases between. The CDR3 runs to 14 residues. Germline loops: CDR1 LGHNA, CDR2 YNFKEQ. The CDR3 DNA reads as TGTGCCAGCAGCCAGAGGCGGGCCTCAGATACGCAGTATTTT. Translated, it gives CASSQRRASDTQYF.

This clone came up once. The rearrangement joins TRBV28 to TRBJ2-3; D is possibly TRBD2 (7 bases). CDR3 size: 14 residues. V lost 7 bases and J 6 bases, leaving 17 bases between the germline ends. CDR1 is MDHEN and CDR2 is SYDVKM in the germline V gene. The CDR3 is CASIPGGPPDTQYF. In nucleotides, the CDR3 is TGTGCCAGCATTCCCGGGGGGCCTCCTGATACGCAGTATTTT.

This clone was seen once. The J gene is TRBJ2-1, the V gene TRBV4-1; D is possibly TRBD2 (5 bases). From germline, CDR1 is MGHRA and CDR2 YSYEKL. CDR3 size: 15 residues. V lost 1 base and J lost 2, with 9 bases in between. The CDR3 sequence: CASSQGRGTYNEQFF. DNA of the CDR3: TGCGCCAGCAGCCAAGGACGGGGTACCTACAATGAGCAGTTCTTC.

The gene calls are TRBV4-3 and TRBJ2-1, with TRBD2 identical over 8 bases. V was pared by 0 bases and J by 5 bases, with 3 bases of the junction left unmatched. CDR3 length equals 15 residues. CDR1 and CDR2 (germline): LGHNA, YSLEER. The CDR3 spells CASSQELAENNEQFF. As DNA, the CDR3 is TGCGCCAGCAGCCAAGAACTAGCGGAAAACAATGAGCAGTTCTTC.

V gene TRBV6-2 or TRBV6-3 combines with J gene TRBJ1-1; a weak D match, TRBD1 (5 bases). This CDR3 is 14 amino acids long. Germline V lookup: CDR1 MNHEY, CDR2 SVGEGT. Trimming took 4 bases from V and 4 from J, leaving 13 bases between them. The CDR3 coding sequence is TGTGCCAGCAGTTGGACGGGGGAGAGCACTGAAGCTTTCTTT. It translates to CASSWTGESTEAFF.

This clone has just one count. The chain employs TRBV7-2 and TRBJ2-3, with D tentatively TRBD2 (7 bases). Germline V lookup: CDR1 SGHTA, CDR2 FQGNSA. CDR3 size: 16 residues. The V and J ends lost 5 bases and 0 bases respectively, with 15 bases between them. This CDR3 is CASSLWGGPSTDTQYF. The CDR3 bases are TGTGCCAGCAGCCTGTGGGGGGGGCCTAGCACAGATACGCAGTATTTT.

The V gene is TRBV18, the J gene TRBJ1-1; D is undetermined. Germline CDR1 is KGHSH and CDR2 is LQKENI. Trimming took off 2 bases at V and 1 base at J, with 8 bases between the two ends. This CDR3 region has 14 residues. CDR3 in DNA: TGTGCCAGCTCACCATCAACAGAGAACACTGAAGCTTTCTTT. Translation gives CASSPSTENTEAFF.

J is TRBJ2-2 and V is TRBV3-1 (or the pseudogene TRBV3-2); D is possibly TRBD2 (5 bases). V was shortened by 3 bases and J by 6 bases, with 11 bases between the two germline ends. CDR1 LGHDT and CDR2 YNNKEL come from the germline V gene (reference sequence). The CDR3 loop spans 14 amino acids. CDR3 loop: CASSQRDIAGELFF. The CDR3 DNA reads as TGTGCCAGCAGCCAGAGGGATATTGCCGGGGAGCTGTTTTTT.

In regard to this clone: Compared with germline, one end of the junction differs, possibly owing to a read error. The sample carries other DNA sequences with the same CDR3. The CDR3, as DNA: TGTGCCAGCAGCTTCGGGGGTGCTAATGAAAAACTATTTTTT. It translates to CASSFGGANEKLFF. The chain combines TRBV7-2 with TRBJ1-4; tentatively, D is TRBD1 (5 bases). Germline V gene sequence: CDR1 SGHTA, CDR2 FQGNSA. The CDR3 has 14 residues.

V and J are TRBV9 and TRBJ2-3, with TRBD1 identical over 10 bases. CDR1 and CDR2 (germline): SGDLS, YYNGEE. The CDR3 loop spans 19 amino acids. The ends lost 1 base at V and 4 bases at J; junction bases unmatched: 15. DNA for the CDR3: TGTGCCAGCAGCGTACCCGGGACAGGGGAAAAGAAGGGGGCAGATACGCAGTATTTT. Residues: CASSVPGTGEKKGADTQYF.

There are a few counts of this clone. The V call is TRBV7-8, the J call TRBJ1-4; 8 bases fit TRBD1. V was clipped by 5 bases and J by 5 bases; unmatched bases: 7. Germline loops: CDR1 SGHVS, CDR2 FQNEAQ. CDR3 length: 15 amino acids. The CDR3 sequence: CASSQRQGINEKLFF. The CDR3 nucleotides read TGTGCCAGCAGCCAGCGACAGGGGATAAATGAAAAACTGTTTTTT.